This TCR beta chain is drawn from a study of lymphopenia after photon versus proton radiotherapy. General study findings and limits: Under photons, naive T cells and diversity fell while effector/memory populations rose.

TCRdb keeps only in-frame clones here, not all; method: immunoSEQ multiplex PCR. The sample includes 40,000 to 55,000 clones, 80% to 95% of them seen just once. Germline lookup yields CDR1 SGDLS and CDR2 YYNGEE. The CDR3 totals 17 residues. The germline V and J ends were trimmed by 1 base and 0 bases, with 16 bases remaining between them. As for this clone: As yet, its antigen is unknown.

The sequence came from a woman in her 40s with cholangiocarcinoma. The chain uses TRBV9 and TRBJ1-1, with a tentative D call TRBD1 (5 bases). The material was peripheral blood, obtained from a patient treated with photon-based radiotherapy. The CDR3 loop reads CASSVKAGDSMNTEAFF. As DNA, the CDR3 is TGTGCCAGCAGCGTAAAGGCTGGGGACTCCATGAACACTGAAGCTTTCTTT.